Sequencing of this TCR beta chain was carried out in a study of blood T cell repertoires in COVID-19. Study-level information: PBMCs, B-cell-depleted T cells, or T cells provided the cDNA or gDNA that made up the material.

J lost 1 base, V lost 3 bases, and 3 bases had no gene match. The CDR3 covers 15 residues. CDR1 SGHNT and CDR2 YYREEE come from the germline V gene (reference sequence). Authors' methods: Amplification of reference gene primers provided the estimated nucleated cell counts. Assay used: immunoSEQ multiplex PCR; TCRdb lists only in-frame clones, some missing. That table furnishes V, J and clone size, whereas the DNA furnished D and trimming. The data contain about 200,000 clones, 84% of them seen just once; the ten biggest clones take up under 15%. V usage is TRBV5-4 and J usage is TRBJ2-2, with 7 bases that match TRBD1. The TCR sequence derives from a human donor in a cohort sampled during active COVID-19. Source material: peripheral blood. CDR3 sequence reads: CASSYRQGNTGELFF. As DNA, the CDR3 is TGTGCCAGCAGCTACCGACAGGGGAACACCGGGGAGCTGTTTTTT.